This T cell receptor beta chain was retrieved from a study of beta chain features in type 1 diabetes. Study-level information: All samples combined gave around 98,000,000 sorted cells for examination. Study-wide points: There was no resolution here of whether HLA type influences TCRB rearrangement.

All of the isolated RNA was reverse transcribed, so expressed TCRB transcripts were sequenced. Here immunoSEQ multiplex PCR was the method, and the copy in TCRdb shows in-frame clones only, minus some. The table shows 860,000 or so clones, with 17% occurring only once. Looked up from germline, CDR1 is SGHTA and CDR2 is FQGNSA. This CDR3 has 14 residues. Trimming took 5 bases from V and 2 from J, leaving 11 bases between them. This clone was picked up a small number of times. Its antigen is currently unknown. The authors sorted CD4+ naive, central memory, regulatory and stem cell-like memory cells via CD45RO/CCR7/CD25/CD127/CD95/CD27.

The TCR originated in a woman aged 18-29 years in good health. The genes are TRBV7-2 and TRBJ2-3; D gene unclear. Sequenced sample: naive CD4+ T cells from blood. In DNA form, the CDR3 reads TGTGCCAGCAGCCCTAGGAGTTACACAGATACGCAGTATTTT. Its protein is CASSPRSYTDTQYF.